The clone carrying this T cell receptor beta chain was picked up many times. The antigen remains unidentified. V lost 1 base, J lost 0 bases, and 13 bases lay in between. The CDR3 contains 17 residues. Germline V gives CDR1 MNHNS, CDR2 SASEGT. The sample is drawn from a study of T cells in Graves' hyperthyroidism and ophthalmopathy. Study outcomes and limitations: Most thyroid clonotypes that were expanded above 0.001 also turned up in blood. In simple terms, a model built on 13 V-J features told ophthalmopathy apart from stable hyperthyroidism.

From RNA transcripts, TCR beta CDR3 regions were amplified. Researchers ran a first-round RT-PCR on the TCR CDR3 using the HTBI primer set. TCRdb itself ran the multiplex PCR reads through MiXCR, one entry per CDR3 protein. Of 600,000 to 850,000 distinct CDR3 sequences listed, around 19% are singletons. Diagnoses used clinical symptoms, serum thyroxine and TRAb, thyroid ultrasound and orbital computed tomography. The receptor was isolated from a woman aged 45 to 65 with Graves' hyperthyroidism that later progressed to Graves' ophthalmopathy. The chain couples TRBV6-1 to TRBJ1-5; D remains unclear. The sample consisted of blood. The CDR3 loop is CASSEGRIQYSNQPQHF. In DNA form, the CDR3 reads TGTGCCAGCAGTGAAGGACGGATCCAATATAGCAATCAGCCCCAGCATTTT.